Sequencing of this T cell receptor (beta chain) was carried out in a study of CD8+CD57+ T cells in acquired aplastic anemia. Study-wide context: DNA from sorted CD4+ and CD8+ cells averaged around 3.2 ug. Sequencing produced an average of about 10.8 million reads per healthy donor for CD4+ cells.

Remarks on this clonotype: As yet, its antigen is unknown.

The study, taken as a whole, reports: Overlap between patients and controls comprised roughly 28 CD8+ CDR3 sequences. Patients and controls had CD8+ Simpson's diversity values that were not significantly distinct.

Genomic DNA templated the TCR beta VDJ and CDR3 profiling. Via MiXCR, TCRdb re-called the reads, giving one row per CDR3 protein. The sample contains approximately 170,000 distinct CDR3 sequences, approximately 60% of which appear only once. V lost 7 bases to trimming and J lost 3 bases; unmatched junction nucleotides: 5. Per germline, CDR1 KGHDR and CDR2 SFDVKD. The CDR3 covers 15 residues. Sequenced input: sorted CD4+, CD8+, or CD8+CD57+ T cells (not recorded which) from PBMCs. The genes are TRBV24-1 and TRBJ1-2; the match to TRBD1 covers 12 bases. The TCR comes from a human donor in good health. The CDR3 loop reads CATRGQGAKDYGYTF. As DNA, the CDR3 is TGTGCCACCAGGGGACAGGGGGCGAAAGACTATGGCTACACCTTC.